This entry features one T cell receptor beta chain sequence. The CDR3 totals 16 residues. Per the germline V gene, CDR1 is SGHRS and CDR2 is YFSETQ. J gave up 10 bases and V 7 bases, and 19 bases lay outside the gene matches. Here immunoSEQ multiplex PCR was the method, and the copy in TCRdb shows in-frame clones only, minus some. This sample yields roughly 86,000 clones, of which roughly four fifths are seen a single time; more than 2% belongs to the top ten. This sample is part of a study of blood T cell repertoires in COVID-19. The TCR comes from a woman in her 70s with acute or convalescent COVID-19. The genes are TRBV5-1 and TRBJ2-1; 8 bases match TRBD1. The source material was peripheral blood. CDR3 residues: CASRLQTGQGEDEQFF. CDR3 nucleotides: TGCGCCAGCCGACTCCAAACCGGACAGGGTGAGGACGAGCAGTTCTTC.